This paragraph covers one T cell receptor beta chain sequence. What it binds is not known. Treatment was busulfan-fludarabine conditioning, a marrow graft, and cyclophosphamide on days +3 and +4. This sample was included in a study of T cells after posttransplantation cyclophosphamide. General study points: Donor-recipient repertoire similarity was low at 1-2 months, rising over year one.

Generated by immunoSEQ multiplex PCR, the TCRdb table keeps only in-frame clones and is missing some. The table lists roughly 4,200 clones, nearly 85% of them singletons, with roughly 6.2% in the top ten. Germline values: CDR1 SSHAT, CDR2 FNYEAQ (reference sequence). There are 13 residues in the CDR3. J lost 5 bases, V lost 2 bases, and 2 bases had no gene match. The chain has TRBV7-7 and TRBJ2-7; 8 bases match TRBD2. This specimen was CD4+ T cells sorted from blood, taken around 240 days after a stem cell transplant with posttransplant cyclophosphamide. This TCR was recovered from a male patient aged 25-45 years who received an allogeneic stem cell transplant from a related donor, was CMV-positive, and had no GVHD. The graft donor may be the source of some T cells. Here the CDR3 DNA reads TGTGCCAGCAGCTTATCGCGGGGGGACGAGCAGTACTTC. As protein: CASSLSRGDEQYF. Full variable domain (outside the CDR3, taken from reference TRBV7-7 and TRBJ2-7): GAGVSQSPRYKVTKRGQDVTLRCDPISSHATLYWYQQALGQGPEFLTYFNYEAQPDKSGLPSDRFSAERPEGSISTLTIQRTEQRDSAMYRCASSLSRGDEQYFGPGTRLTVT.